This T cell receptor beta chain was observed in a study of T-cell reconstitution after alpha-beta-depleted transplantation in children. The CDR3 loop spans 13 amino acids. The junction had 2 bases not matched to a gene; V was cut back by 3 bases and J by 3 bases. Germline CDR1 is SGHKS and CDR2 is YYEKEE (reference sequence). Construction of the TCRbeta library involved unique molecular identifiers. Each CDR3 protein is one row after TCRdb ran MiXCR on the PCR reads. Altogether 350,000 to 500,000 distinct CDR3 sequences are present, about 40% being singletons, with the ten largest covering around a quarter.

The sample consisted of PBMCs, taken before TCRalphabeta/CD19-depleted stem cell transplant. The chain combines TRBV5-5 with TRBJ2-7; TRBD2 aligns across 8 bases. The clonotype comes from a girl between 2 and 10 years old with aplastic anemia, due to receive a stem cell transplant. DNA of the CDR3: TGTGCCAGCAGCTCGGGGGGGTTCTACGAGCAGTACTTC. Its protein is CASSSGGFYEQYF.